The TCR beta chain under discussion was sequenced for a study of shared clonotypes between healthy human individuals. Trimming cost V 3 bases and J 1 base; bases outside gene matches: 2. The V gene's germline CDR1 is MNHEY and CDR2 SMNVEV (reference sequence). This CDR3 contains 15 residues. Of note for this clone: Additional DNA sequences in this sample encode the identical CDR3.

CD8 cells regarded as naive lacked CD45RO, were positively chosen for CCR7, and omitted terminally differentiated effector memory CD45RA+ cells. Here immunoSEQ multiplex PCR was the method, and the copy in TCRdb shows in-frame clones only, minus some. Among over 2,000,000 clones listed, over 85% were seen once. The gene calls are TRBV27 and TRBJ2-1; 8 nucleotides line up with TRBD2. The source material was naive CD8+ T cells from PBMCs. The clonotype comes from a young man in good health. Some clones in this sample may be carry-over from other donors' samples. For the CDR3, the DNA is TGTGCCAGCAGTTTCAGCGGGGGTTCCTACAATGAGCAGTTCTTC. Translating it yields CASSFSGGSYNEQFF.